The TCR beta chain described here comes from a study of T cell responses to AZD1222 COVID-19 vaccine. Germline loops: CDR1 SGHDN, CDR2 FVKESK. V was trimmed by 2 bases and J by 3 bases, leaving 14 bases between them. The CDR3 loop spans 15 amino acids. Analyses pooled second doses at about 4 or about 12 weeks. Concerning this clone: Its target is unknown.

Sequenced by immunoSEQ multiplex PCR; TCRdb stores in-frame clones only, minus some. The data contain 90,000 to 120,000 clones, approximately 90% of them singletons. Study observations and caveats: CD4 TCRs associated with vaccination spanned spike, dominating at 160-218 and 743-854. Possibly, clonal diversity was underestimated; donors were largely white British and included more females.

Sequenced here: peripheral blood, sampled 28 days after the second AZD1222 dose. The chain links TRBV14 to TRBJ2-7; possibly TRBD2 for D (6 bases). The TCR sequence derives from an adult who received the AZD1222 COVID-19 vaccine. CDR3 region: CASSQLGGDHYEQYF. The DNA of the CDR3 is TGTGCCAGCAGCCAATTAGGAGGGGACCACTACGAGCAGTACTTC.